The next 6 T cell receptor beta chains were all read from a single sample in a study of technical replicates of blood from a few donors. Sequenced by immunoSEQ multiplex PCR; TCRdb stores in-frame clones only, minus some. This sample yields 85,000 to 100,000 clones, of which under 97% are seen a single time; less than 0.25% belongs to the top ten. Sequenced material: T cells isolated from PBMCs. The receptors stem from a human donor in good health.

CDR3 coding DNA: TGTGCCAGCCCGACAACGTCCGGAAACACCATATATTTT. This sequence encodes CASPTTSGNTIYF. The gene calls are TRBV2 and TRBJ1-3; D unclear. The germline CDR1 and CDR2 sequences are SNHLY and FYNNEI. Trimming left V 8 bases short and J 4 bases short, with 12 bases between. The CDR3 totals 13 residues.

The chain couples TRBV7-9 to TRBJ1-1, with D hard to call. Germline values: CDR1 SEHNR, CDR2 FQNEAQ (reference sequence). Trimming removed 1 base at V and 1 base at J, with 4 bases between. This CDR3 spans 13 amino acids. The CDR3 coding sequence is TGTGCCAGCAGCTTAGTCCAGAACACTGAAGCTTTCTTT. Its translation: CASSLVQNTEAFF.

The chain uses TRBV5-1 and TRBJ1-1; TRBD1 matches 7 bases. Germline V gives CDR1 SGHRS, CDR2 YFSETQ. Trimming took 4 bases from V and 1 from J; bases not matched to a gene: 16. The CDR3 runs 18 residues. The CDR3 protein is CASSLDVGAGQRNTEAFF. CDR3 nucleotide sequence: TGCGCCAGCAGCCTTGATGTAGGCGCGGGACAGCGGAACACTGAAGCTTTCTTT.

DNA for the CDR3: TGCGCCAGCAGCTTGGGGGGCGCGGATCAGCCCCAGCATTTT. Its translation is CASSLGGADQPQHF. This chain connects TRBV5-1 to TRBJ1-5; a weak D match, TRBD1 (5 bases). This CDR3 has 14 amino acids. Looked up from germline, CDR1 is SGHRS and CDR2 is YFSETQ. Trimming stripped 0 bases from V and 5 bases from J, with 9 bases between. Together with reference TRBV5-1 and TRBJ1-5, the CDR3 gives the full variable domain: KAGVTQTPRYLIKTRGQQVTLSCSPISGHRSVSWYQQTPGQGLQFLFEYFSETQRNKGNFPGRFSGRQFSNSRSEMNVSTLELGDSALYLCASSLGGADQPQHFGDGTRLSIL.

This clone was picked up one time. The V gene is TRBV5-1, the J gene TRBJ2-1, with D possibly TRBD1 on 6 matching bases. Between the trimmed V and J ends, which lost 2 bases and 8 bases, there was a span of 14 bases. Germline V gives CDR1 SGHRS, CDR2 YFSETQ. The CDR3 runs 14 residues. The CDR3 region is CASSLIASGDEQFF. The CDR3 nucleotides are TGCGCCAGCAGCTTAATCGCCTCAGGGGATGAGCAGTTCTTC.

The V call is TRBV7-9, the J call TRBJ2-2; 11 bases are a match to TRBD2. CDR1 and CDR2 (germline): SEHNR, FQNEAQ (reference sequence). Trimming took 5 bases from V and 4 from J; bases not matched to a gene: 3. The CDR3 extends over 15 amino acids. The CDR3 spells CASSAGLAGTGELFF. The CDR3 bases are TGTGCCAGCAGCGCCGGACTAGCGGGCACCGGGGAGCTGTTTTTT. The full variable domain, its missing parts supplied by reference TRBV7-9 and TRBJ2-2, is DTGVSQNPRHKITKRGQNVTFRCDPISEHNRLYWYRQTLGQGPEFLTYFQNEAQLEKSRLLSDRFSAERPKGSFSTLEIQRTEQGDSAMYLCASSAGLAGTGELFFGEGSRLTVL.